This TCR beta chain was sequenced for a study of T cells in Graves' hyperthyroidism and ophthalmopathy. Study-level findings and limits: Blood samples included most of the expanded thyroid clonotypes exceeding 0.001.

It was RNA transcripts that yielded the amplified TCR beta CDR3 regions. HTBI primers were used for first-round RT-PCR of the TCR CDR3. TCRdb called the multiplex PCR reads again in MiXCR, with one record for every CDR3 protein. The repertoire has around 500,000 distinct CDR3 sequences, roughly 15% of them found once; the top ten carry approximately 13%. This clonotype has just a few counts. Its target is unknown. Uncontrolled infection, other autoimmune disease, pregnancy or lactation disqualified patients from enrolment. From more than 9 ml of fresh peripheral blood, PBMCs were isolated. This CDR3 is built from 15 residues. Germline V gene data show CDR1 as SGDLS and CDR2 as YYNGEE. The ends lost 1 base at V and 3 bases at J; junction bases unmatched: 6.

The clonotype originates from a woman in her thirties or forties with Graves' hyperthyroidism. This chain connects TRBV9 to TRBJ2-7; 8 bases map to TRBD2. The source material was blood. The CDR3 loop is CASSVYPAGDYEQYF. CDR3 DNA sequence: TGTGCCAGCAGCGTATACCCAGCGGGAGACTACGAGCAGTACTTC.